The rows below give T cell receptor beta chains drawn from one sample of a study of control samples from healthy donors and cancer patients. Repertoires were generated with immunoSEQ multiplex PCR, while TCRdb's copy carries only in-frame clones and drops some. The table records 95,000 to 150,000 clones, roughly nine tenths of them present only once. The sequencing sample was made of blood. Every receptor here comes from a woman aged 18-30 years in good health. CDR3s include the opening cysteine and the closing phenylalanine or tryptophan. A D gene is named only where the DNA matches it firmly. Part of the rows lack a size; the others show once, few, many or a class for expanded clones.

j_call | clone_size | cdr3_length | v_call | d_call | cdr3_aa | cdr3_nt
TRBJ2-7 | NA | 15 | TRBV5-5 | NA | CASSLDGTEIYEQYF | TGTGCCAGCAGCTTGGACGGGACGGAAATCTACGAGCAGTACTTC
TRBJ2-7 | NA | 14 | TRBV11-1 | NA | CASSPGRSTYEQYF | TGTGCCAGCTCACCCGGCAGGTCCACCTACGAGCAGTACTTC
TRBJ2-3 | once | 14 | TRBV29-1 | TRBD1 | CSVSTGGFTDTQYF | TGCAGCGTTTCGACAGGGGGCTTCACAGATACGCAGTATTTT
TRBJ2-5 | NA | 14 | TRBV2 | NA | CASSELGGFETQYF | TGTGCCAGCAGTGAATTAGGAGGGTTTGAGACCCAGTACTTC
TRBJ1-1 | NA | 13 | TRBV18 | NA | CASSQQGNTEAFF | TGTGCCAGCTCACAACAGGGGAACACTGAAGCTTTCTTT
TRBJ2-7 | NA | 15 | TRBV6-5 | TRBD2 | CASSPGGGRAHEQYF | TGTGCCAGCAGCCCCGGAGGCGGGAGGGCCCACGAGCAGTACTTC
TRBJ2-7 | NA | 12 | TRBV12-3/TRBV12-4 | TRBD2 | CASSFRGVEQYF | TGTGCCAGCAGTTTCCGGGGGGTCGAGCAGTACTTC
TRBJ1-1 | NA | 14 | TRBV28 | TRBD1 | CASSLGQGSTEAFF | TGTGCCAGCAGCCTGGGACAGGGAAGCACTGAAGCTTTCTTT
TRBJ2-5 | few | 14 | TRBV27 | NA | CASSLRGGRETQYF | TGTGCCAGCAGTTTGCGAGGGGGGAGAGAGACCCAGTACTTC
TRBJ2-7 | NA | 13 | TRBV5-4 | NA | CASSGPSSYEQYF | TGTGCCAGCAGCGGGCCGAGCTCCTACGAGCAGTACTTC
TRBJ2-3 | NA | 15 | TRBV7-2 | NA | CASSLASGSTDTQYF | TGTGCCAGCAGCTTAGCTAGCGGCAGCACAGATACGCAGTATTTT
TRBJ2-5 | many | 13 | TRBV10-3 | NA | CAVQHNTQGTQYF | TGTGCCGTTCAGCATAATACCCAGGGGACCCAGTACTTC
TRBJ1-3 | NA | 14 | TRBV6-5 | NA | CASSYSSGGNTIYF | TGTGCCAGCAGTTACTCGTCGGGAGGAAACACCATATATTTT
TRBJ2-7 | NA | 15 | TRBV4-1 | TRBD1 | CASRAQGVGEREQYF | TGCGCCAGCAGGGCGCAGGGGGTAGGAGAAAGGGAGCAGTACTTC
TRBJ2-7 | NA | 14 | TRBV7-8 | TRBD2 | CASSLDWGGSEQYF | TGTGCCAGCAGCTTAGACTGGGGGGGTTCCGAGCAGTACTTC
TRBJ1-2 | NA | 14 | TRBV18 | TRBD1 | CASSPQTGGDGYTF | TGTGCCAGCTCACCACAAACAGGGGGCGACGGCTACACCTTC
TRBJ1-5 | NA | 15 | TRBV28 | TRBD1 | CASSSGTGIIRTQHF | TGTGCCAGCAGTTCGGGGACAGGAATAATCAGGACCCAGCATTTT
TRBJ1-1 | NA | 15 | TRBV11-2 | NA | CASSLWTTGNTEAFF | TGTGCCAGCAGCTTATGGACGACAGGGAACACTGAAGCTTTCTTT
TRBJ1-1 | NA | 12 | TRBV5-1 | TRBD1 | CASSTQGSEAFF | TGCGCCAGCAGCACACAGGGGTCTGAAGCTTTCTTT
TRBJ2-3 | NA | 14 | TRBV28 | TRBD2 | CASSTTGGMDTQYF | TGTGCCAGCAGTACTACGGGGGGTATGGATACGCAGTATTTT
TRBJ1-1 | NA | 15 | TRBV7-9 | NA | CASSQQTGWSVEAFF | TGTGCCAGCAGCCAACAAACAGGGTGGTCGGTTGAAGCTTTCTTT
TRBJ2-3 | once | 15 | TRBV6-2/TRBV6-3 | TRBD1 | CASSSSGTGSIRGYF | TGTGCCAGCAGCTCCTCCGGGACAGGCTCTATACGGGGGTATTTT
TRBJ2-5 | NA | 12 | TRBV6-5 | NA | CASSSTEETQYF | TGTGCCAGCAGTTCGACAGAAGAGACCCAGTACTTC